These 29 T cell receptor beta chains share one sample of origin, sequenced in a study of T cells in localized non-small cell lung cancer. Using immunoSEQ multiplex PCR, the repertoire was profiled, and TCRdb retains in-frame clones only, with some absent. This sample yields almost 40,000 clones, of which 70% to 80% are seen a single time; about a third belongs to the top ten. The sequences come from PBMCs, collected before any cancer treatment. Every receptor here comes from a woman aged 35-70 years with stage II squamous cell lung carcinoma.

The chain uses TRBV25-1 and TRBJ2-1; D unclear. V was clipped by 4 bases and J by 3 bases, with 10 bases between them. CDR1 MGHDK and CDR2 SYGVNS come from the germline V gene. The CDR3 sequence is 14 residues long. CDR3 in amino acids: CASSVYSNYNEQFF. The CDR3 region has the DNA TGTGCCAGCAGTGTCTACAGCAACTACAATGAGCAGTTCTTC. Using reference TRBV25-1 and TRBJ2-1 for the parts outside the CDR3, the full variable domain is EADIYQTPRYLVIGTGKKITLECSQTMGHDKMYWYQQDPGMELHLIHYSYGVNSTEKGDLSSESTVSRIRTEHFPLTLESARPSHTSQYLCASSVYSNYNEQFFGPGTRLTVL.

The V call is TRBV5-1, the J call TRBJ1-2; D is unclear. CDR1 is SGHRS, CDR2 YFSETQ, per germline. Trimming shortened V by 2 bases and J by 2 bases, and 7 bases separated the two germline ends. There are 13 residues in the CDR3. This CDR3 reads CASSFSSNYGYTF. CDR3 DNA sequence: TGCGCCAGCAGCTTCTCTTCCAACTATGGCTACACCTTC.

The gene calls are TRBV20-1 and TRBJ1-2; D gene ambiguous. Trimming stripped 4 bases from V and 5 bases from J, with 5 bases between. The CDR3 has 10 residues. Germline-derived CDR1 and CDR2 are DFQATT and SNEGSKA (reference sequence). CDR3 region: CSAIYYGYTF. CDR3 coding DNA: TGCAGTGCTATCTATTATGGCTACACCTTC.

The J gene is TRBJ2-2, the V gene TRBV27; 11 bases align to TRBD2. The V gene's germline CDR1 is MNHEY and CDR2 SMNVEV (reference sequence). V trimming: 6 bases; J trimming: 6 bases; junction bases outside the gene matches: 3. This CDR3 spans 14 amino acids. CDR3 DNA: TGTGCCAGCAGCCTTAGCGGGGGGGCCGGGGAGCTGTTTTTT. It yields the protein CASSLSGGAGELFF.

The J gene is TRBJ2-5, the V gene TRBV2; no clear D gene. Germline V gives CDR1 SNHLY, CDR2 FYNNEI. V lost 1 base and J 5 bases, leaving 14 bases between the germline ends. This CDR3 is 15 amino acids long. As DNA, the CDR3 is TGTGCCAGCAGTGAAGAGTTTAGTGTTGCGGAGACCCAGTACTTC. Residues: CASSEEFSVAETQYF.

As concerns this clone: Other DNA sequences from this sample encode an identical CDR3 as well. CDR3 region: CASSLSDSLNQPQHF. CDR3 bases: TGTGCCAGCAGTTTATCCGACAGTCTCAATCAGCCCCAGCATTTT. The chain combines TRBV28 with TRBJ1-5; D perhaps matches TRBD1 (5 bases). The CDR3 has 15 residues. Germline V gene sequence: CDR1 MDHEN, CDR2 SYDVKM. Between the trimmed V and J ends, which lost 1 base and 3 bases, there was a span of 10 bases. The whole variable domain, remainder taken from reference TRBV28 and TRBJ1-5, is DVKVTQSSRYLVKRTGEKVFLECVQDMDHENMFWYRQDPGLGLRLIYFSYDVKMKEKGDIPEGYSVSREKKERFSLILESASTNQTSMYLCASSLSDSLNQPQHFGDGTRLSIL.

This chain uses TRBV11-2 with TRBJ2-7, with D perhaps assigned TRBD1 or TRBD2 (5 bases each). V gave up 4 bases and J gave up 3 bases, with 16 bases separating them. Germline V CDR1 and CDR2: SGHAT, FQNNGV. The CDR3 is made up of 15 amino acids. DNA of the CDR3: TGTGCCAGCAGCTCGCCGGGACGGAGCCTCTACGAGCAGTACTTC. Amino acids: CASSSPGRSLYEQYF.

The chain has TRBV4-3 and TRBJ2-2; D is uncertain. The germline V gene has CDR1 LGHNA and CDR2 YSLEER. The CDR3 runs to 16 residues. V lost 0 bases and J 7 bases, leaving 15 bases between the germline ends. This CDR3 is CASSQESLPPSGELFF. CDR3 DNA sequence: TGCGCCAGCAGCCAAGAAAGTCTCCCGCCTAGCGGGGAGCTGTTTTTT.

This clone was seen ten or more times. This chain joins TRBV28 and TRBJ1-5; D call uncertain. This CDR3 contains 11 residues. Trimming left V 8 bases short and J 1 base short, with 3 bases between. Germline V gene sequence: CDR1 MDHEN, CDR2 SYDVKM. CDR3 residues: CASASNQPQHF. CDR3 nucleotides: TGTGCCAGCGCGAGCAATCAGCCCCAGCATTTT.

Worth noting for this clone: Relative to the germline gene, one junction end is altered; a read error may explain this. This chain uses TRBV10-3 with TRBJ2-3; 7 bases are shared with TRBD2. The CDR3 runs to 15 residues. The germline V gene has CDR1 ENHRY and CDR2 SYGVKD. CDR3 in amino acids: CASSSGLDDTDTQYF. Here the CDR3 DNA reads TGTGCCAGCAGTTCAGGACTAGACGACACAGATACGCAGTATTTT.

J is TRBJ2-4 and V is TRBV7-6, with no clear D. Between the trimmed V and J ends, which lost 1 base and 9 bases, there was a span of 13 bases. Germline values: CDR1 SGHVS, CDR2 FNYEAQ. This CDR3 region has 14 residues. CDR3 DNA sequence: TGTGCCAGCAGCTTAGGCCTCGGGTCAGGCATTCAGTACTTC. Amino acid sequence: CASSLGLGSGIQYF. Complete variable domain (other parts from reference TRBV7-6 and TRBJ2-4): GAGVSQSPRYKVTKRGQDVALRCDPISGHVSLYWYRQALGQGPEFLTYFNYEAQQDKSGLPNDRFSAERPEGSISTLTIQRTEQRDSAMYRCASSLGLGSGIQYFGAGTRLSVL.

J is TRBJ2-3 and V is TRBV5-1; 8 bases are a match to TRBD1. Trimming cost V 2 bases and J 2 bases; bases outside gene matches: 7. This CDR3 has 16 residues. The V gene's germline CDR1 is SGHRS and CDR2 YFSETQ. CDR3 protein: CASSFGQGIATDTQYF. The CDR3 DNA sequence: TGCGCCAGCAGCTTCGGACAGGGAATCGCCACAGATACGCAGTATTTT.

The V gene is TRBV19, the J gene TRBJ2-1, with 9 bases fitting TRBD2. Trimming removed 3 bases from V and 3 bases from J; junction bases left unmatched: 3. Germline CDR1 reads LNHDA; CDR2 reads SQIVND (reference sequence). This CDR3 has 15 amino acids. DNA of the CDR3: TGTGCCAGTAGTATGACTAGCGGTAACTACAATGAGCAGTTCTTC. Translation: CASSMTSGNYNEQFF.

This clone was picked up a small number of times. The rearrangement joins TRBV5-1 to TRBJ1-2; D is possibly TRBD1 (6 bases). CDR3 length: 14 residues. Looked up from germline, CDR1 is SGHRS and CDR2 is YFSETQ. V was clipped by 1 base and J by 6 bases, with 13 bases between them. CDR3 region: CASSLNRAKDGYTF. CDR3 bases: TGCGCCAGCAGCTTGAACAGGGCGAAGGATGGCTACACCTTC. Full variable domain (remainder filled in from reference TRBV5-1 and TRBJ1-2): KAGVTQTPRYLIKTRGQQVTLSCSPISGHRSVSWYQQTPGQGLQFLFEYFSETQRNKGNFPGRFSGRQFSNSRSEMNVSTLELGDSALYLCASSLNRAKDGYTFGSGTRLTVV.

This clone showed up just once. This chain connects TRBV19 to TRBJ1-5, with 7 bases that match TRBD1. Germline V gene lookup returns CDR1 LNHDA and CDR2 SQIVND (reference sequence). V lost 3 bases, J lost 6 bases, and 11 bases stayed unmatched. CDR3 length: 16 residues. In DNA, the CDR3 is TGTGCCAGTAGTATGGGAGTAAGACAGGGAACTCAGCCCCAGCATTTT. This gives the protein CASSMGVRQGTQPQHF.

The V gene is TRBV20-1, the J gene TRBJ1-2; TRBD1 might be the D (5 bases). The germline V and J ends were trimmed by 7 bases and 3 bases, with 9 bases remaining between them. The CDR3 consists of 11 residues. Germline V gene lookup returns CDR1 DFQATT and CDR2 SNEGSKA (reference sequence). The CDR3 here is CSVGTDYGYTF. CDR3 nucleotide sequence: TGCAGTGTCGGGACGGACTATGGCTACACCTTC.

This clone is hyperexpanded within its sample. The same CDR3 is also encoded by other DNA sequences in this sample. The V gene is TRBV23-1, the J gene TRBJ1-5, with 10 bases identical to TRBD1. TRBV23-1 is assigned to the ORF class and has an uncertain function. The CDR3 has 16 amino acids. Germline trimming cut 3 bases from V and 5 bases from J; bases unmatched to any gene: 7. In DNA form, the CDR3 reads TGCGCCAGCAGTCAGACTGAGGACAGGGGGTATCAGCCCCAGCATTTT. Encoded protein: CASSQTEDRGYQPQHF.

This chain joins TRBV5-5 and TRBJ1-2; 7 nucleotides match TRBD1. CDR1 SGHKS and CDR2 YYEKEE come from the germline V gene (reference sequence). With V trimmed by 2 bases and J by 3 bases, 7 bases remained unmatched. The CDR3 has 15 amino acids. The CDR3 protein is CASSLYGTDDYGYTF. In nucleotides, the CDR3 is TGTGCCAGCAGCTTATACGGGACAGACGACTATGGCTACACCTTC.

The chain employs TRBV5-6 and TRBJ2-5, with no clear D. Per germline, CDR1 SGHDT and CDR2 YYEEEE. This CDR3 has 11 residues. V shed 2 bases and J shed 6 bases, with 5 bases lying between them. The CDR3 loop is CASSLEKTQYF. The CDR3 nucleotides are TGTGCCAGCAGCTTAGAGAAGACCCAGTACTTC.

V gene TRBV6-5 combines with J gene TRBJ1-3, with 7 nucleotides matching TRBD1. V lost 8 bases to trimming and J lost 0 bases; unmatched junction nucleotides: 4. This CDR3 is 14 amino acids long. Germline assignment: CDR1 MNHEY and CDR2 SVGAGI. The CDR3 here is CASGDSLSGNTIYF. Here the CDR3 DNA reads TGTGCCAGCGGGGACAGCCTCTCTGGAAACACCATATATTTT.

This chain connects TRBV19 to TRBJ2-7, with 8 bases that match TRBD1. V lost 5 bases and J lost 1; bases outside the gene matches: 7. Germline values: CDR1 LNHDA, CDR2 SQIVND (reference sequence). The CDR3 runs to 15 residues. The CDR3 loop is CASSVLGTGSYEQYF. The CDR3 DNA follows: TGTGCCAGTAGTGTCCTCGGGACAGGATCCTACGAGCAGTACTTC.

The rearrangement links TRBV27 to TRBJ1-1; perhaps TRBD1 as D (5 bases). V lost 1 base, J lost 5 bases, and 8 bases lay in between. The V gene's germline CDR1 is MNHEY and CDR2 SMNVEV (reference sequence). The CDR3 runs to 13 residues. The CDR3 DNA reads as TGTGCCAGCAGTTTATTTTGGGGGACTGAAGCTTTCTTT. Encoded protein: CASSLFWGTEAFF.

The chain uses TRBV28 and TRBJ1-6; 7 bases are shared with TRBD1. The CDR3 has 14 amino acids. The ends lost 3 bases at V and 6 bases at J; junction bases unmatched: 2. CDR1 is MDHEN and CDR2 is SYDVKM in the germline V gene. The CDR3 region has the DNA TGTGCCAGCAGTTTGGGGGACAGTAATTCACCCCTCCACTTT. It codes for CASSLGDSNSPLHF.

The gene calls are TRBV19 and TRBJ2-1; 8 nucleotides align to TRBD2. The CDR3 totals 15 residues. CDR1 and CDR2 from the germline V gene are LNHDA and SQIVND (reference sequence). J gave up 3 bases and V 6 bases, and 7 bases lay outside the gene matches. CDR3 coding DNA: TGTGCCAGTAGAGAAGGGACTAGTAGCTACAATGAGCAGTTCTTC. It encodes CASREGTSSYNEQFF.

The V call is TRBV6-6, the J call TRBJ1-5; 8 positions agree with TRBD1. V lost 2 bases to trimming and J lost 7 bases; unmatched junction nucleotides: 10. The germline gives CDR1 MNHNY, CDR2 SVGAGI (reference sequence). The CDR3 runs 16 residues. Written as DNA, the CDR3 is TGTGCCAGCAGTTACCCAGAGGACAGGGAAGGCCAGCCCCAGCATTTT. This gives the protein CASSYPEDREGQPQHF.

The chain joins TRBV4-3 to TRBJ1-2; D is unresolved. This CDR3 spans 17 amino acids. The V end lost 0 bases, the J end lost 6 bases, and 20 bases lay between the germline ends. Per the germline V gene, CDR1 is LGHNA and CDR2 is YSLEER. CDR3: CASSQDLLLRHLNGYTF. The CDR3 nucleotides are TGCGCCAGCAGCCAAGACCTTCTACTCAGGCACCTTAATGGCTACACCTTC.

A single count supports this clone. The chain has TRBV7-2 and TRBJ2-5, with TRBD2 identical over 10 bases. The CDR3 consists of 15 residues. The V gene's germline CDR1 is SGHTA and CDR2 FQGNSA. The junction had 5 bases not matched to a gene; V was cut back by 2 bases and J by 5 bases. This CDR3 is CASSLTSGAAETQYF. The CDR3 region has the DNA TGTGCCAGCAGCTTAACTAGCGGGGCGGCGGAGACCCAGTACTTC.

The chain links TRBV20-1 to TRBJ2-7, with D unresolved. Germline lookup yields CDR1 DFQATT and CDR2 SNEGSKA (reference sequence). V lost 6 bases to trimming and J lost 4 bases, with 10 bases between them. The CDR3 length is 11 residues. CDR3 DNA: TGCAGTGCCAGCCCCCTTTACGAGCAGTACTTC. It yields the protein CSASPLYEQYF.

The rearrangement uses TRBV28 and TRBJ1-2; D is uncertain. V was cut by 5 bases and J by 1 base, with 8 bases left in between. Germline V CDR1 and CDR2: MDHEN, SYDVKM. The CDR3 runs 13 residues. CDR3 region: CASSTGSNYGYTF. The CDR3, as DNA: TGTGCCAGCAGTACCGGGAGTAACTATGGCTACACCTTC.